Presented here are 9 T cell receptor beta chains from one specimen sequenced in a study of blood T cell repertoires in COVID-19. The repertoire was sequenced with immunoSEQ multiplex PCR; TCRdb's copy has only in-frame clones and lacks some. The sample records roughly 440,000 clones, about 87% being singletons. Sequencing was performed on peripheral blood. These receptors originate from a woman between 45 and 60 years old with COVID-19, enrolled during active disease.

The chain is built from TRBV5-1 and TRBJ2-7; D unresolved. From germline, CDR1 is SGHRS and CDR2 YFSETQ. Trimming cost V 1 base and J 0 bases, with 14 bases left between them. The CDR3 runs 16 residues. CDR3 coding DNA: TGCGCCAGCAGCTTGACCTCGACGACACCCTCCTACGAGCAGTACTTC. Protein: CASSLTSTTPSYEQYF.

The chain has TRBV20-1 and TRBJ1-5; D uncertain. Germline loops: CDR1 DFQATT, CDR2 SNEGSKA (reference sequence). The V end lost 3 bases, the J end lost 1 base, and 7 bases lay between the germline ends. CDR3 length equals 13 residues. The CDR3 protein is CSASESSNQPQHF. In DNA form, the CDR3 reads TGCAGTGCTAGTGAGTCGAGCAATCAGCCCCAGCATTTT.

The rearrangement links TRBV11-2 to TRBJ1-1, with no clear D. Germline V gene data show CDR1 as SGHAT and CDR2 as FQNNGV. The CDR3 spans 12 residues. V was clipped by 0 bases and J by 7 bases, with 6 bases between them. CDR3 nucleotide sequence: TGTGCCAGCAGCTTAGATCCGCGTGAAGCTTTCTTT. As protein: CASSLDPREAFF.

Only a few counts were recorded for this clone. This chain links TRBV5-5 with TRBJ1-2; D uncertain. The CDR3 length is 14 residues. Germline V gene sequence: CDR1 SGHKS, CDR2 YYEKEE (reference sequence). The ends were cut back, 0 bases at V and 4 bases at J, with 10 bases in the middle. The CDR3 DNA reads TGTGCCAGCAGCTTGGTGTCCGAGGCCTATGGCTACACCTTC. It is translated as CASSLVSEAYGYTF.

This chain connects TRBV5-1 to TRBJ1-5; the match to TRBD1 covers 7 bases. Germline CDR1 SGHRS, CDR2 YFSETQ. There are 13 residues in the CDR3. The junction had 2 bases not matched to a gene; V was cut back by 3 bases and J by 5 bases. As DNA, the CDR3 is TGCGCCAGCAGCTCCCAGGGGGATCAGCCCCAGCATTTT. Translated, it gives CASSSQGDQPQHF.

V usage is TRBV10-3 and J usage is TRBJ1-1, with 11 bases fitting TRBD1. Germline trimming cut 10 bases from V and 3 bases from J; bases unmatched to any gene: 4. Germline V gene sequence: CDR1 ENHRY, CDR2 SYGVKD. The CDR3 is made up of 13 amino acids. CDR3 loop: CATSGQGDTEAFF. The CDR3 bases are TGTGCCACGTCGGGACAGGGGGACACTGAAGCTTTCTTT.

The genes are TRBV9 and TRBJ1-6; D gene unclear. This CDR3 has 13 residues. Germline V gene data show CDR1 as SGDLS and CDR2 as YYNGEE. The V end lost 0 bases, the J end lost 7 bases, and 5 bases lay between the germline ends. CDR3 bases: TGTGCCAGCAGCGTAGCACAGAATTCACCCCTCCACTTT. Translated, it gives CASSVAQNSPLHF.

The chain has TRBV6-1 and TRBJ2-7; 8 positions agree with TRBD1. With 2 bases clipped from V and 0 bases from J, the junction kept 6 bases outside the gene matches. CDR3 length: 16 residues. Germline V CDR1 and CDR2: MNHNS, SASEGT. CDR3 region: CASSERTGTFSYEQYF. The DNA of the CDR3 is TGTGCCAGCAGTGAACGGACAGGGACCTTCTCCTACGAGCAGTACTTC.

CDR3: CASSLSQGSVLTF. The CDR3 DNA sequence: TGTGCCAGCAGCTTATCCCAGGGGAGCGTCCTGACTTTC. The chain employs TRBV7-9 and TRBJ2-6; a possible D gene is TRBD1 (6 bases). Germline V gene sequence: CDR1 SEHNR, CDR2 FQNEAQ (reference sequence). V dropped 2 bases and J dropped 12 bases, with 11 bases sitting between them. The CDR3 consists of 13 residues. The full variable domain, rest sourced from reference TRBV7-9 and TRBJ2-6, is DTGVSQNPRHKITKRGQNVTFRCDPISEHNRLYWYRQTLGQGPEFLTYFQNEAQLEKSRLLSDRFSAERPKGSFSTLEIQRTEQGDSAMYLCASSLSQGSVLTFGAGSRLTVL.